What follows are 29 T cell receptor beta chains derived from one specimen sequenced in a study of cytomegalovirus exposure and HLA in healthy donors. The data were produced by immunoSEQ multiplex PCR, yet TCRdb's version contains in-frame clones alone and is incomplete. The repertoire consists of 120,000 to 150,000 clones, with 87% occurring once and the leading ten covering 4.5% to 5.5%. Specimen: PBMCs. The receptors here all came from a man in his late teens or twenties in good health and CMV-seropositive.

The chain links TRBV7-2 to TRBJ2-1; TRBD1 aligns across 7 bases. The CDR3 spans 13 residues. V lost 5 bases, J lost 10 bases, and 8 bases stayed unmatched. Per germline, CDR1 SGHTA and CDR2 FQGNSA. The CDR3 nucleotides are TGTGCCAGCAGCCCCGACAGGGTTGGCGAGCAGTTCTTC. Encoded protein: CASSPDRVGEQFF.

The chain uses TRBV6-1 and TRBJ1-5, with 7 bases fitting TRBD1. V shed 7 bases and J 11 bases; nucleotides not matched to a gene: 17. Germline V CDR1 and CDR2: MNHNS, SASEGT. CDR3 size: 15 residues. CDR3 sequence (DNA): TGTGCCAGCACCGAAACAGCGGGTACAGGACAGGCCCAGCATTTT. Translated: CASTETAGTGQAQHF.

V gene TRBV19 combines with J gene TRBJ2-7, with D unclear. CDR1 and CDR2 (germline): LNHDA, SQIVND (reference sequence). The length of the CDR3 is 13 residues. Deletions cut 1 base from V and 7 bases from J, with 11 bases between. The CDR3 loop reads CASSIGVVREQYF. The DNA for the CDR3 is TGTGCCAGTAGTATAGGCGTGGTGCGGGAGCAGTACTTC.

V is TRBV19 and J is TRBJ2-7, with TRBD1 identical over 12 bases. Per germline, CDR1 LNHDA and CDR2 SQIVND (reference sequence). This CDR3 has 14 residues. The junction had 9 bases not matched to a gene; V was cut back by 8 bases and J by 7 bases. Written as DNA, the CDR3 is TGTGCCAGTGGCCCGGGACAGGGGGCGAGGGAGCAGTACTTC. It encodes CASGPGQGAREQYF.

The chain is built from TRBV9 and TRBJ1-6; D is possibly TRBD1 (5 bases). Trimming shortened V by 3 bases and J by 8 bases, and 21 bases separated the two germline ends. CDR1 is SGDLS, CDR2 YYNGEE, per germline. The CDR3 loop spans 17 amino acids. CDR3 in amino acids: CASSEGPGSRGDSPLHF. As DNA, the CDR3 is TGTGCCAGCAGCGAGGGGCCGGGTTCCCGAGGTGATTCACCCCTCCACTTT.

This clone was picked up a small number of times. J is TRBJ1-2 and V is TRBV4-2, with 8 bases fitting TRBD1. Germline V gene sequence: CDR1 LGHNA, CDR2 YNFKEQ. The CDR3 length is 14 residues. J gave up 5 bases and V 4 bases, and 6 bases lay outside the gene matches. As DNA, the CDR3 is TGTGCCAGCAGCCCTCCGGACAGGGTATATGGCTACACCTTC. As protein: CASSPPDRVYGYTF.

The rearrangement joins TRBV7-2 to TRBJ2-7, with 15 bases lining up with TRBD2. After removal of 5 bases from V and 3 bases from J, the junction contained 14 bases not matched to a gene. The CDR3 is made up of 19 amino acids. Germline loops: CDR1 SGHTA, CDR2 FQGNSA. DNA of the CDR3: TGTGCCAGCAGCCCCGGAGGACTAGCGGGAGGGCGAATTGTCTACGAGCAGTACTTC. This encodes CASSPGGLAGGRIVYEQYF. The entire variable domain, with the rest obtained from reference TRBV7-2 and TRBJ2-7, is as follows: GAGVSQSPSNKVTEKGKDVELRCDPISGHTALYWYRQSLGQGLEFLIYFQGNSAPDKSGLPSDRFSAERTGGSVSTLTIQRTQQEDSAVYLCASSPGGLAGGRIVYEQYFGPGTRLTVT.

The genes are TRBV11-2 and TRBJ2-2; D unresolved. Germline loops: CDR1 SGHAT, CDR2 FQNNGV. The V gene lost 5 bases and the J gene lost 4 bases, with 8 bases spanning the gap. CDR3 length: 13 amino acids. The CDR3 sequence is CASSIEATGELFF. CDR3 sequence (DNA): TGTGCCAGCAGCATTGAGGCCACCGGGGAGCTGTTTTTT. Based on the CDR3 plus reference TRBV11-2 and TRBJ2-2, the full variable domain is EAGVAQSPRYKIIEKRQSVAFWCNPISGHATLYWYQQILGQGPKLLIQFQNNGVVDDSQLPKDRFSAERLKGVDSTLKIQPAKLEDSAVYLCASSIEATGELFFGEGSRLTVL.

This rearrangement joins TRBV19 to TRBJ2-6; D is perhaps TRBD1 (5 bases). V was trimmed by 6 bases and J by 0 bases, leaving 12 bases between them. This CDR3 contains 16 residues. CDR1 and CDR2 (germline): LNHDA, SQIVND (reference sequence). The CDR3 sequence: CASSPIDSSGANVLTF. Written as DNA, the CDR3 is TGTGCCAGTAGCCCGATCGACAGCTCTGGGGCCAACGTCCTGACTTTC.

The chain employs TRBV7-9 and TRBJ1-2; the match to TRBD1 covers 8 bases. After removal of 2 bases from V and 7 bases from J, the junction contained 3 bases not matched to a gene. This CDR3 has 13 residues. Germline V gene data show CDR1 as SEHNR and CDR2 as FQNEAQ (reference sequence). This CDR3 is CASSLTGGTGYTF. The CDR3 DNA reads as TGTGCCAGCAGCTTAACAGGGGGAACTGGCTACACCTTC.

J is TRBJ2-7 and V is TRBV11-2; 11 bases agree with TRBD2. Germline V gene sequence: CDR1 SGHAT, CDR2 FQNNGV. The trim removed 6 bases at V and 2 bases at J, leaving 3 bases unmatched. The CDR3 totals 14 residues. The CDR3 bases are TGTGCCAGCAGTCTAGCGGGGGGCCCCTACGAGCAGTACTTC. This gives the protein CASSLAGGPYEQYF.

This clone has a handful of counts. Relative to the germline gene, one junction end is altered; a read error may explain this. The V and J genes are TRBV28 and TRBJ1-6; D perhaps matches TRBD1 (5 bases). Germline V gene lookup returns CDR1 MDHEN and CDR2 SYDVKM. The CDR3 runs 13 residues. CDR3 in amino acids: CSAGGLNNSPLHF. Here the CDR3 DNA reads TGCAGCGCCGGGGGGTTAAATAATTCACCCCTCCACTTT. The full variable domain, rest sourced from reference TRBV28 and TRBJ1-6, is DVKVTQSSRYLVKRTGEKVFLECVQDMDHENMFWYRQDPGLGLRLIYFSYDVKMKEKGDIPEGYSVSREKKERFSLILESASTNQTSMYLCSAGGLNNSPLHFGNGTRLTVT.

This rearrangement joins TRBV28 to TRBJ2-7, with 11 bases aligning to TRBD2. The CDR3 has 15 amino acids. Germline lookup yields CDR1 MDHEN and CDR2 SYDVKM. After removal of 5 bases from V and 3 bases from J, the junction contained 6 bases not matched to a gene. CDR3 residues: CASSPHTSGSYEQYF. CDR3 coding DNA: TGTGCCAGCAGTCCCCACACTAGCGGGAGCTACGAGCAGTACTTC.

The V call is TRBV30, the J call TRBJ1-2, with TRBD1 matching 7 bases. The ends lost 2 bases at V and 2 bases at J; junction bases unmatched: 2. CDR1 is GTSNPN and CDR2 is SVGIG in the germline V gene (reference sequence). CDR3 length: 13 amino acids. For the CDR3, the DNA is TGTGCCTGGAGTTCGACAGGGAACTATGGCTACACCTTC. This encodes CAWSSTGNYGYTF.

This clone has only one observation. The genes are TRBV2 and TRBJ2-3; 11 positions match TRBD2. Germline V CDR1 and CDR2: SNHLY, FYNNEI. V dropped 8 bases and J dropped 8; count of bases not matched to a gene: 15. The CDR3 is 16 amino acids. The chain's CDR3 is CASGIIAGGAPRTQYF. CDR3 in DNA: TGTGCCAGCGGGATAATAGCGGGGGGGGCCCCCCGTACGCAGTATTTT. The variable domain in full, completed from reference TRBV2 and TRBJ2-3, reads EPEVTQTPSHQVTQMGQEVILRCVPISNHLYFYWYRQILGQKVEFLVSFYNNEISEKSEIFDDQFSVERPDGSNFTLKIRSTKLEDSAMYFCASGIIAGGAPRTQYFGPGTRLTVL.

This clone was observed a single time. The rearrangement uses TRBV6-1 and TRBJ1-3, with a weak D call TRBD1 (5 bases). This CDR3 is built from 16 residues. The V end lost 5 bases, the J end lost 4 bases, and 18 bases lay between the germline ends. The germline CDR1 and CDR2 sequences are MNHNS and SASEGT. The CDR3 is CASSKVGFTGGNTIYF. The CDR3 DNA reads TGTGCCAGCAGTAAAGTAGGGTTTACAGGAGGAAACACCATATATTTT.

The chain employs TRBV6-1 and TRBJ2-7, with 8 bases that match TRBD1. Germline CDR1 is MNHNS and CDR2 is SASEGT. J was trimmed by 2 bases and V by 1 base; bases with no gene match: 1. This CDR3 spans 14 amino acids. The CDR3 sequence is CASSEGGQAYEQYF. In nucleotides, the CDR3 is TGTGCCAGCAGTGAAGGGGGACAGGCCTACGAGCAGTACTTC.

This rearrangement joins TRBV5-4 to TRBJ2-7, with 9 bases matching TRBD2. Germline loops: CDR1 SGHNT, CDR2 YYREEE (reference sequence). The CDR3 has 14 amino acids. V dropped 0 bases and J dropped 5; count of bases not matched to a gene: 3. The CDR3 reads CASSLGGRADEQYF. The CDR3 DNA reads TGTGCCAGCAGCTTGGGCGGGAGGGCAGACGAGCAGTACTTC.

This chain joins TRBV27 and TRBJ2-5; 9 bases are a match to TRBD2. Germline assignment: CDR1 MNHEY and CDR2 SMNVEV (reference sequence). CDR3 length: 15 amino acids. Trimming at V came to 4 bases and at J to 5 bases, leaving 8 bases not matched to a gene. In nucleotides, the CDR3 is TGTGCCAGCAGTTCCGGACTAGCGAATTTTGAGACCCAGTACTTC. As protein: CASSSGLANFETQYF.

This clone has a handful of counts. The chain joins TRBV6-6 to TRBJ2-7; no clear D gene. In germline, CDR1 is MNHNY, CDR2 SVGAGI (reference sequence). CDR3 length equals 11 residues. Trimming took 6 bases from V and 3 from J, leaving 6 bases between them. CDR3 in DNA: TGTGCCAGCAGATCCTACTACGAGCAGTACTTC. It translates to CASRSYYEQYF.

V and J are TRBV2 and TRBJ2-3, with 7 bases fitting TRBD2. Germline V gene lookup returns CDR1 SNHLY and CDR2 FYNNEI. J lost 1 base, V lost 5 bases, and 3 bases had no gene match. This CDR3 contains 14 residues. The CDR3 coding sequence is TGTGCCAGCAGTTTTGGGGGGGGCACAGATACGCAGTATTTT. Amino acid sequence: CASSFGGGTDTQYF. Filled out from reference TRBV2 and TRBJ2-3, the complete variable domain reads EPEVTQTPSHQVTQMGQEVILRCVPISNHLYFYWYRQILGQKVEFLVSFYNNEISEKSEIFDDQFSVERPDGSNFTLKIRSTKLEDSAMYFCASSFGGGTDTQYFGPGTRLTVL.

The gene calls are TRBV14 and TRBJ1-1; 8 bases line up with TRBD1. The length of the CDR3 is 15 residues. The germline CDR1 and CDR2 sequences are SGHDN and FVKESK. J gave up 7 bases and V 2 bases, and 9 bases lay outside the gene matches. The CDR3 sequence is CASSQPSGGRGEAFF. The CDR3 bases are TGTGCCAGCAGCCAACCCTCAGGGGGCCGAGGTGAAGCTTTCTTT.

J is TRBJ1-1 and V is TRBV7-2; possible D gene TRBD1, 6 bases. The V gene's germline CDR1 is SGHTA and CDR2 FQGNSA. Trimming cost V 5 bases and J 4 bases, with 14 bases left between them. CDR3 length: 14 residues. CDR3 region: CASSPYRAGTEAFF. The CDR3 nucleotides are TGTGCCAGCAGCCCATACAGGGCAGGCACTGAAGCTTTCTTT.

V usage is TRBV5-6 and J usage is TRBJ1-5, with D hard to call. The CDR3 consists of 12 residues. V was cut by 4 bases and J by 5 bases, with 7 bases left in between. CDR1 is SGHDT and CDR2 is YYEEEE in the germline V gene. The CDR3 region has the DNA TGTGCCAGCAGCACACCACATCAGCCCCAGCATTTT. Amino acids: CASSTPHQPQHF.

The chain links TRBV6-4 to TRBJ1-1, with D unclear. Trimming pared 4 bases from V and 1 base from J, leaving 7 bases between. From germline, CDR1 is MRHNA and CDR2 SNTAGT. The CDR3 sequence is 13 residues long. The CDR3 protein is CASSARENTEAFF. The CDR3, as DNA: TGTGCCAGCAGTGCCCGCGAGAACACTGAAGCTTTCTTT.

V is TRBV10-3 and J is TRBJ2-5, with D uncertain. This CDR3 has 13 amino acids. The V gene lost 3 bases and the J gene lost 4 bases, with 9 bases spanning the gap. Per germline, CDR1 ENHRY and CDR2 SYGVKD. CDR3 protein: CAISDESRETQYF. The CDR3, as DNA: TGTGCCATCAGTGACGAGAGTCGAGAGACCCAGTACTTC.

The CDR3 bases are TGTGCCAGCAGTGAGACTATCACAGATACGCAGTATTTT. Amino acid sequence: CASSETITDTQYF. V gene TRBV6-4 combines with J gene TRBJ2-3; D might be TRBD2 (5 bases). Germline V lookup: CDR1 MRHNA, CDR2 SNTAGT. V lost 3 bases, J lost 2 bases, and 6 bases lay in between. This CDR3 is 13 amino acids long.

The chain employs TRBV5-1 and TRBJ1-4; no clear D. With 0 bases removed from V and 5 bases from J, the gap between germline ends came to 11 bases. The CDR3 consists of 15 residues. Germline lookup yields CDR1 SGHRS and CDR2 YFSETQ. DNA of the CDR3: TGCGCCAGCAGCTTGGATCTCGGAGGAAATGAAAAACTGTTTTTT. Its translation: CASSLDLGGNEKLFF.

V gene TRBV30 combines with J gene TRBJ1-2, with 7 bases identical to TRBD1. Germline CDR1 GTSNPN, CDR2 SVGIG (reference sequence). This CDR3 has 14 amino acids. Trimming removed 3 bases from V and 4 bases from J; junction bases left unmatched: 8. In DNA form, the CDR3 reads TGTGCCTGGAGCAGAACCGGGACAGTCTATGGCTACACCTTC. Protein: CAWSRTGTVYGYTF. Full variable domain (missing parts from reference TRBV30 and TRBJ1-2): SQTIHQWPATLVQPVGSPLSLECTVEGTSNPNLYWYRQAAGRGLQLLFYSVGIGQISSEVPQNLSASRPQDRQFILSSKKLLLSDSGFYLCAWSRTGTVYGYTFGSGTRLTVV.